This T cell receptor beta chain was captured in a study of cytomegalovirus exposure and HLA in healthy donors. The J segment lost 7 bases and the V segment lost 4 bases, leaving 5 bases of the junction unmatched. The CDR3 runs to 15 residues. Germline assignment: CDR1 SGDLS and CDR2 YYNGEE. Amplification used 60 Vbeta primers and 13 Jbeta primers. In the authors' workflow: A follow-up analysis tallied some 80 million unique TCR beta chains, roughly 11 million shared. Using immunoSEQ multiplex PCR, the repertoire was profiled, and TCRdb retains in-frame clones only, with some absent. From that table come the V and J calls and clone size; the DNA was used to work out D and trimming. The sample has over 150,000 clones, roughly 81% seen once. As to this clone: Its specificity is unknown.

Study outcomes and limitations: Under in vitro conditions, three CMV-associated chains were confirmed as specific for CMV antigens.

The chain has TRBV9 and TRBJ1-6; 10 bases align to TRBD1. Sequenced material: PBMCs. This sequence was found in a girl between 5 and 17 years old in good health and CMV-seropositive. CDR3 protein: CASSPGQGKNSPLHF. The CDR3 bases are TGTGCCAGCAGCCCGGGACAGGGGAAAAATTCACCCCTCCACTTT.